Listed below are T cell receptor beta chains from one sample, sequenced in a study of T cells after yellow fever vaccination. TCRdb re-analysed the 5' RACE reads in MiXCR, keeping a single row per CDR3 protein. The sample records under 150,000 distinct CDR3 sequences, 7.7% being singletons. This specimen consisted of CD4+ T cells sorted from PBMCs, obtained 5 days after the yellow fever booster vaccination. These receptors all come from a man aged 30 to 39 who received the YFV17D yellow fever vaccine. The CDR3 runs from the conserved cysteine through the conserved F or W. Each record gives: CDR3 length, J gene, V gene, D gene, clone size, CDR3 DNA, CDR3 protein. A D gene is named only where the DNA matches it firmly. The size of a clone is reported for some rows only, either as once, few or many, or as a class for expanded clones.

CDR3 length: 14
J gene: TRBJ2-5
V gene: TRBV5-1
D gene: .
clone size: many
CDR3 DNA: TGCGCCAGCAGCTTGGGGTCAGCGGAAGAGACCCAGTACTTC
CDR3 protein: CASSLGSAEETQYF

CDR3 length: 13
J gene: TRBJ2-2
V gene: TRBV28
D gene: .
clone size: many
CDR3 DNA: TGTGCCAGCAGTCAGGGGACCACCGGGGAGCTGTTTTTT
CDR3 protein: CASSQGTTGELFF

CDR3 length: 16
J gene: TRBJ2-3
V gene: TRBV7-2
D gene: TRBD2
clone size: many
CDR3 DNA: TGTGCCAGCAGCATTAGGGCGGGAGGCGGGTATGATACGCAGTATTTT
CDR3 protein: CASSIRAGGGYDTQYF

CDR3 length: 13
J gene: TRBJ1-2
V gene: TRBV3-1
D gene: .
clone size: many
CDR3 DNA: TGTGCCAGCAGCCAAGGCCAAACGAGTGGCTACACCTTC
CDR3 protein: CASSQGQTSGYTF

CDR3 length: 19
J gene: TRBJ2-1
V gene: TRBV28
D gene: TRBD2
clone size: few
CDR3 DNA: TGTGCCAGCAGTCTCCTGAGGTTTACTAGCGGGAGTGGGGACAATGAGCAGTTCTTC
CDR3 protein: CASSLLRFTSGSGDNEQFF

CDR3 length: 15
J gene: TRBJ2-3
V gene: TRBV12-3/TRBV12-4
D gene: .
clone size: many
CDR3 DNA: TGTGCCAGCACCTCGCTAGGGCGGGGAACAGATACGCAGTATTTT
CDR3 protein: CASTSLGRGTDTQYF

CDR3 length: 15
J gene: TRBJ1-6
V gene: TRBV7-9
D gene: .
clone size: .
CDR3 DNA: TGTGCCAGCAGTAGAAGAAGCTTTGGGGATTCACCCCTCCACTTT
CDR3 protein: CASSRRSFGDSPLHF

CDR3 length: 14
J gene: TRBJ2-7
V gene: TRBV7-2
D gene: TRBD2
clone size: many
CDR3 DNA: TGTGCCAGCACCCTAGCGGGAGGTTCCTACGAGCAGTACTTC
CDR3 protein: CASTLAGGSYEQYF

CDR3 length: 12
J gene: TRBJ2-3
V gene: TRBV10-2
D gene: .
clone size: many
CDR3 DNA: TGCGCCAGCAACGGGGGCACAGATACGCAGTATTTT
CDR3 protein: CASNGGTDTQYF

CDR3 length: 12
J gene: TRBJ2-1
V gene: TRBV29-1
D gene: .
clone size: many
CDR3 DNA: TGCAGCGTTGAGAACGAACACAATGAGCAGTTCTTC
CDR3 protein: CSVENEHNEQFF

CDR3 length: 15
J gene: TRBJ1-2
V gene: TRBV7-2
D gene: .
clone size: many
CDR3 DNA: TGTGCCAGCAGCTTAGAGCAGGGGCGTGTAGAGGGCTACACCTTC
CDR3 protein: CASSLEQGRVEGYTF

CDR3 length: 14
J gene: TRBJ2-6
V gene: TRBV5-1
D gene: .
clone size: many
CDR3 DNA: TGCGCCAGCCGAGTAGAGGCTGGGGCCAACGTCCTGACTTTC
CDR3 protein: CASRVEAGANVLTF

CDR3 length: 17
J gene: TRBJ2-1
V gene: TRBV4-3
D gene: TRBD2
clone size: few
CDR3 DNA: TGCGCCAGCAGCCAAGCCCTGACTAGCAGCTCCTACAATGAGCAGTTCTTC
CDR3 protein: CASSQALTSSSYNEQFF

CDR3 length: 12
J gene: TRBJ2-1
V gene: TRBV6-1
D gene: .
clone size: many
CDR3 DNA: TGTGCCAGCAGTGCCCCGGGCCTTGAGCAGTTCTTC
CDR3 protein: CASSAPGLEQFF

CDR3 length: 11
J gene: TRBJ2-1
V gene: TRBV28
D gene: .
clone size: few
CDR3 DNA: TGTGCCAGCAGTTTGGCTAGTGAGCAGTTCTTC
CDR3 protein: CASSLASEQFF

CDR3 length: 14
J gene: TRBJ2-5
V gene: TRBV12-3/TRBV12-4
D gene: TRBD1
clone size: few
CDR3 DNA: TGTGCCAGAAGGGAGGACAGGGGGCCTGAGACCCAGTACTTC
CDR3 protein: CARREDRGPETQYF

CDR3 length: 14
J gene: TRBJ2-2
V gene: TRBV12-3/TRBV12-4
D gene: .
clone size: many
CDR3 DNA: TGTGCCAGCAGTTGGGGCAGCAACACCGGGGAGCTGTTTTTT
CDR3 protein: CASSWGSNTGELFF